These 5 T cell receptor beta chains were sequenced from one sample in a study of blood T cell repertoires in COVID-19. Sequencing was performed with immunoSEQ multiplex PCR; in TCRdb, only in-frame clones are kept and a portion is missing. The data show around 250,000 clones, roughly 85% seen once. Material for sequencing was peripheral blood. The source is a woman aged 30 to 39 with active or convalescent COVID-19.

V is TRBV7-2 and J is TRBJ2-4; D remains unclear. The germline V gene encodes CDR1 SGHTA and CDR2 FQGNSA. V was pared by 0 bases and J by 2 bases, with 5 bases between. The CDR3 length is 14 residues. The CDR3 spells CASSLAQTKNIQYF. The CDR3 DNA is TGTGCCAGCAGCTTAGCCCAGACCAAAAACATTCAGTACTTC.

The chain combines TRBV6-6 with TRBJ1-1; D is ambiguous. V was trimmed by 8 bases and J by 1 base, leaving 11 bases between them. CDR1 is MNHNY and CDR2 is SVGAGI in the germline V gene (reference sequence). The CDR3 runs 13 residues. The CDR3 coding sequence is TGTGCCAGCCTTCCTGGGCCGAACACTGAAGCTTTCTTT. It is translated as CASLPGPNTEAFF.

The V gene is TRBV30, the J gene TRBJ1-2, with D unresolved. V was clipped by 3 bases and J by 4 bases, with 12 bases between them. The CDR3 runs 13 residues. Germline V gene data show CDR1 as GTSNPN and CDR2 as SVGIG (reference sequence). The CDR3 protein is CAWRQPPLYGYTF. CDR3 bases: TGTGCCTGGAGACAGCCTCCCCTCTATGGCTACACCTTC. Full variable domain (outside the CDR3, taken from reference TRBV30 and TRBJ1-2): SQTIHQWPATLVQPVGSPLSLECTVEGTSNPNLYWYRQAAGRGLQLLFYSVGIGQISSEVPQNLSASRPQDRQFILSSKKLLLSDSGFYLCAWRQPPLYGYTFGSGTRLTVV.

This clone appeared once. The V and J genes are TRBV27 and TRBJ2-2, with 12 bases lining up with TRBD2. This CDR3 is 16 amino acids long. V gave up 6 bases and J gave up 7 bases; unmatched junction bases: 9. Per the germline V gene, CDR1 is MNHEY and CDR2 is SMNVEV (reference sequence). The CDR3 DNA reads TGTGCCAGCAGCCATCTAGCGGGGGGGCCTCACGGGGAGCTGTTTTTT. It translates to CASSHLAGGPHGELFF.

The chain recombines TRBV5-1 with TRBJ2-2; 9 bases map to TRBD1. Unmatched junction bases numbered 5, after V lost 7 bases and J lost 7 bases. The CDR3 has 13 amino acids. Germline V gene lookup returns CDR1 SGHRS and CDR2 YFSETQ. This CDR3 reads CASGGQGGGELFF. In nucleotides, the CDR3 is TGCGCCAGCGGGGGACAGGGAGGCGGGGAGCTGTTTTTT. The full variable domain, completed using reference TRBV5-1 and TRBJ2-2, is KAGVTQTPRYLIKTRGQQVTLSCSPISGHRSVSWYQQTPGQGLQFLFEYFSETQRNKGNFPGRFSGRQFSNSRSEMNVSTLELGDSALYLCASGGQGGGELFFGEGSRLTVL.